Following are 4 T cell receptor beta chains from one sample sequenced in a study of shared clonotypes between healthy human individuals. Data came from immunoSEQ multiplex PCR; TCRdb stores just in-frame clones and leaves some out. The sample carries roughly 2.2 million clones, roughly 93% recorded once. Sequenced sample: naive CD4+ T cells from PBMCs. The sample's subset: CD45RA+ positively selected. These receptors originate from a man younger than 35 in good health. Some clones in this sample may be carry-over from other donors' samples.

V gene TRBV6-1 combines with J gene TRBJ1-3; the D gene is possibly TRBD1 (6 bases). Per germline, CDR1 MNHNS and CDR2 SASEGT. Trimming pared 10 bases from V and 0 bases from J, leaving 16 bases between. The length of the CDR3 is 15 residues. CDR3: CATVDRSHSGNTIYF. The CDR3 region has the DNA TGTGCCACCGTGGACAGATCGCACTCTGGAAACACCATATATTTT.

With regard to this clone: The same CDR3 is also encoded by other DNA sequences in this sample. The chain recombines TRBV6-5 with TRBJ1-5; TRBD1 matches 7 bases. The CDR3 runs 14 residues. Germline assignment: CDR1 MNHEY and CDR2 SVGAGI. J gave up 4 bases and V 5 bases, and 5 bases lay outside the gene matches. The CDR3 reads CASSTTGRNQPQHF. The CDR3 nucleotides read TGTGCCAGCAGTACGACAGGGAGGAATCAGCCCCAGCATTTT.

DNA for the CDR3: TGTGCCAGCAAACCAGGGGGGGCCCTTGCCGGGGAGCTGTTTTTT. Its translation: CASKPGGALAGELFF. The chain is built from TRBV28 and TRBJ2-2; possibly TRBD1 or TRBD2 for D (7 bases each). The CDR3 covers 15 residues. CDR1 is MDHEN and CDR2 is SYDVKM in the germline V gene. The V end lost 7 bases, the J end lost 6 bases, and 18 bases lay between the germline ends.

The chain is built from TRBV5-8 and TRBJ2-1; 13 bases agree with TRBD2. In germline, CDR1 is SGHTS, CDR2 YDEGEE. The CDR3 is 16 residues long. After removal of 6 bases from V and 9 bases from J, the junction contained 12 bases not matched to a gene. This chain's CDR3 is CASTFGTSGIRGEQFF. CDR3 DNA sequence: TGTGCCAGCACCTTTGGGACTAGCGGGATAAGGGGTGAGCAGTTCTTC.